This T cell receptor (beta chain) was recorded in a study of early stage breast cancer tumors. The V segment lost 3 bases and the J segment 6 bases; nucleotides outside the gene matches: 3. CDR3 length: 14 residues. Germline V gene data show CDR1 as SGHTS and CDR2 as YDEGEE. Produced via immunoSEQ multiplex PCR; TCRdb's table is partial and in-frame only. The sample includes about 41,000 clones, around 69% of them seen just once. This TCR came from a person between 50 and 60 years old with breast cancer. The sequenced material came from blood. J is TRBJ1-2 and V is TRBV5-8, with TRBD1 matching 12 bases. CDR3 sequence (DNA): TGTGCCAGCAGCTCCGGGACAGGGGGCGATGGCTACACCTTC. Translating gives CASSSGTGGDGYTF.